This T cell receptor (beta chain) was captured by sequencing in a study of blood T cells in healthy people across ages. Points from the study as a whole: Diversity figures based on one million T cells were deemed too low.

A few counts support this clonotype. Its antigen is not identified. With a J-beta primer mix and a sample-barcoded 5' primer, a second PCR ran 7 to 11 cycles. TCRdb ran MiXCR on the 5' RACE reads and lists one entry per CDR3 protein. The profile covers 710,000 or so distinct CDR3 sequences, with around a fifth appearing a single time and roughly 22% taken by the ten largest. Russia was home to the donors, healthy Caucasian individuals aged roughly 6 to 90. The origin of this receptor is a man aged 65 to 85 in good health. The material sequenced was blood.

CDR3 sequence reads: CASRGGQQGAGYGYTF. CDR3 in DNA: TGTGCCAGCAGAGGGGGTCAACAGGGGGCTGGCTATGGCTACACCTTC. The V and J genes are TRBV6-1 and TRBJ1-2; 9 nucleotides line up with TRBD1. The CDR3 loop spans 16 amino acids. V was pared by 6 bases and J by 4 bases, with 12 bases of the junction left unmatched. Germline V gene lookup returns CDR1 MNHNS and CDR2 SASEGT.